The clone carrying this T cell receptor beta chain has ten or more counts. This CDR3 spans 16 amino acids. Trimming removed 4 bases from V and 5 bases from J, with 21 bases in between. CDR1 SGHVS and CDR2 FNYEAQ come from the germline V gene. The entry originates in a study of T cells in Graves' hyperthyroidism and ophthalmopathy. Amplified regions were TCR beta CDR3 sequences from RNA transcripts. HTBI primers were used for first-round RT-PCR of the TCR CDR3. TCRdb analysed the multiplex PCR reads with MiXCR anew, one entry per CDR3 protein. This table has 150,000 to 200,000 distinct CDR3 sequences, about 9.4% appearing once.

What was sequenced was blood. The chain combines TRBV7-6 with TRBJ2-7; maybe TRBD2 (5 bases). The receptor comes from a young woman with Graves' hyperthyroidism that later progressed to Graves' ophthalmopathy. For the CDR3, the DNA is TGTGCCAGCAGCTCACCCTCGGGGTTGAAACCCGACGAGCAGTACTTC. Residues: CASSSPSGLKPDEQYF.